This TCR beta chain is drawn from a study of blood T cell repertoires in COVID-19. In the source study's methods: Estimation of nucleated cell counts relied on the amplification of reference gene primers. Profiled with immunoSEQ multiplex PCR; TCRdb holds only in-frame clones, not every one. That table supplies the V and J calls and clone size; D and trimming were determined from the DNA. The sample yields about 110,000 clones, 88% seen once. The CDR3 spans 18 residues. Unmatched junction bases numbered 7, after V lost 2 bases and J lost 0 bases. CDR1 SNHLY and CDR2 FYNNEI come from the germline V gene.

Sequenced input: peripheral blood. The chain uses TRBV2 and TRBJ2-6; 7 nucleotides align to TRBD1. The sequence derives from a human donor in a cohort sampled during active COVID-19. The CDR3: CASSESLWDSSGANVLTF. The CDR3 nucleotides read TGTGCCAGCAGTGAAAGCCTTTGGGACAGCTCTGGGGCCAACGTCCTGACTTTC.